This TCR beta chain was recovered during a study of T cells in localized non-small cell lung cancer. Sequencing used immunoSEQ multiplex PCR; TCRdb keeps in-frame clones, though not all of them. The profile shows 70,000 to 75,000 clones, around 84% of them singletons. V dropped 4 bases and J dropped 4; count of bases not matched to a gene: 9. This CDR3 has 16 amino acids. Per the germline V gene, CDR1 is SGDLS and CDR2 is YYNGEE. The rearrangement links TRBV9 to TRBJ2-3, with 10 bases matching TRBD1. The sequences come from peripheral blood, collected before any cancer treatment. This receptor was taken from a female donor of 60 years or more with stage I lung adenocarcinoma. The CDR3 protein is CASSPFGTGAADTQYF. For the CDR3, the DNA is TGTGCCAGCAGCCCATTTGGGACAGGGGCTGCAGATACGCAGTATTTT.